This T cell receptor (beta chain) was documented in a study of blood T cell repertoires in COVID-19. Study background: Sources were T cells, B-cell-depleted T cells, or PBMCs; the material itself was cDNA or gDNA.

How the authors handled the data: Reference gene primer amplification gave estimated nucleated cell counts. The assay was immunoSEQ multiplex PCR, and TCRdb's table has in-frame clones only and misses some. V, J and clone size derive from that table, while D and trimming were established from the DNA sequence. The table has some 150,000 clones, 87% seen once; the top ten hold about 4%. Germline V gives CDR1 SGHRS, CDR2 YFSETQ. With 5 bases removed from V and 6 bases from J, the gap between germline ends came to 11 bases. This CDR3 is built from 13 residues. The sequencing input was peripheral blood. The chain carries TRBV5-1 and TRBJ2-2; D may be TRBD1 (5 bases). The sequence was obtained from a woman between 55 and 75 years old with active or convalescent COVID-19. The CDR3 reads CASRAGSPGELFF. The CDR3 coding sequence is TGCGCCAGCAGGGCAGGGTCGCCCGGGGAGCTGTTTTTT.